The clone carrying this TCR beta chain was observed a handful of times. Profiling relied on immunoSEQ multiplex PCR, and the TCRdb table lists in-frame clones only, not all of them. Of some 38,000 clones listed, over 60% were seen once; the top ten hold 10% to 11%. The data originate from a study of PD-1 blockade in classical Hodgkin lymphoma. Every patient experienced relapse after autologous stem cell transplantation, and brentuximab vedotin exposure varied. The receptor was isolated from a human donor with classical Hodgkin lymphoma. The specimen comprised peripheral blood mononuclear cells (PBMCs), sampled at baseline.

In nucleotides, the CDR3 is TGCGCCAGCGGAGACTCAGGGGCGAACACTGAAGCTTTCTTT. It yields the protein CASGDSGANTEAFF. The chain joins TRBV5-1 to TRBJ1-1; TRBD1 might be the D (6 bases). V was cut by 7 bases and J by 1 base, with 14 bases left in between. The CDR3 length is 14 residues. CDR1 SGHRS and CDR2 YFSETQ come from the germline V gene.